The source of this T cell receptor beta chain is a study of blood T cell repertoires in COVID-19. Study-wide context: Acute-phase and convalescent COVID-19 samples originated in the United States, Italy and Spain. From T cells, B-cell-depleted T cells, or PBMCs came the material, which was cDNA or gDNA.

Trimming took 4 bases from V and 8 from J; bases not matched to a gene: 14. The germline V gene has CDR1 SGHRS and CDR2 YFSETQ. The CDR3 is 18 amino acids. In the original processing: Estimation of nucleated cell counts relied on the amplification of reference gene primers. Sequenced by immunoSEQ multiplex PCR; TCRdb stores in-frame clones only, minus some. That table is the source of V, J and clone size, and D and trimming were worked out from the DNA. The data hold hundreds of thousands of clones, with about 90% observed a single time. The origin of this receptor is a middle-aged woman who had recovered from COVID-19. The chain combines TRBV5-1 with TRBJ2-1, with 14 positions matching TRBD2. The sequenced sample consisted of peripheral blood. The DNA of the CDR3 is TGCGCCAGCAGCCCGTGGATCCCATGGACTAGCGGGGGGTATGAGCAGTTCTTC. Translation gives CASSPWIPWTSGGYEQFF.